These 10 T cell receptor beta chains originate from one sample sequenced in a study of blood T cell repertoires in COVID-19. Profiling relied on immunoSEQ multiplex PCR, and the TCRdb table lists in-frame clones only, not all of them. The sample records 300,000 to 400,000 clones, approximately 90% being singletons. Specimen: peripheral blood. The receptors were sampled from a woman aged 45-60 years with active or convalescent COVID-19.

The rearrangement links TRBV14 to TRBJ1-1; tentative D call: TRBD1 (5 bases). Germline V CDR1 and CDR2: SGHDN, FVKESK. Trimming cost V 1 base and J 5 bases, with 14 bases left between them. The CDR3 loop spans 15 amino acids. Here the CDR3 reads CASSQGGSSGTEAFF. DNA for the CDR3: TGTGCCAGCAGCCAAGGGGGCTCGTCCGGGACTGAAGCTTTCTTT.

The V gene is TRBV7-2, the J gene TRBJ2-6; tentative D call: TRBD2 (5 bases). Per germline, CDR1 SGHTA and CDR2 FQGNSA. This CDR3 comprises 15 residues. The V gene lost 4 bases and the J gene lost 0 bases, with 7 bases spanning the gap. The CDR3, as DNA: TGTGCCAGCAGCTCCCGGGACTCTGGGGCCAACGTCCTGACTTTC. Amino acid sequence: CASSSRDSGANVLTF.

The chain is built from TRBV15 and TRBJ1-1; D might be TRBD1 (6 bases). This CDR3 contains 16 residues. The germline CDR1 and CDR2 sequences are LNHNV and YYDKDF (reference sequence). Trimming cost V 5 bases and J 3 bases, with 19 bases left between them. CDR3: CATSPRGARDDTEAFF. CDR3 coding DNA: TGTGCCACCAGCCCGCGGGGGGCTCGGGACGACACTGAAGCTTTCTTT.

The J gene is TRBJ1-6, the V gene TRBV6-1, with 8 bases that match TRBD1. The trim removed 1 base at V and 4 bases at J, leaving 6 bases unmatched. Germline V CDR1 and CDR2: MNHNS, SASEGT. The CDR3 loop spans 17 amino acids. The CDR3 sequence: CASSEEAGGRYNSPLHF. The CDR3 coding sequence is TGTGCCAGCAGTGAAGAGGCAGGGGGCCGATATAATTCACCCCTCCACTTT.

The genes are TRBV4-1 and TRBJ2-4; 7 positions agree with TRBD2. The CDR3 is 15 residues long. V was pared by 7 bases and J by 1 base, with 7 bases of the junction left unmatched. Germline CDR1 is MGHRA and CDR2 is YSYEKL. The CDR3 reads CASKDLGGAKNIQYF. The CDR3 DNA reads as TGCGCCAGCAAGGATCTGGGGGGGGCCAAAAACATTCAGTACTTC.

The rearrangement joins TRBV28 to TRBJ2-5; TRBD2 might be the D (5 bases). The V end was cut by 3 bases, the J end by 4 bases, with 15 bases between. The CDR3 consists of 15 residues. Germline CDR1 MDHEN, CDR2 SYDVKM. The CDR3, as DNA: TGTGCCAGCAGTTTCGGGATGAGTGGGAGAGAGACCCAGTACTTC. Translation: CASSFGMSGRETQYF.

V is TRBV6-5 and J is TRBJ1-1; 8 bases fit TRBD1. The germline V gene encodes CDR1 MNHEY and CDR2 SVGAGI. CDR3 length: 16 amino acids. V gave up 2 bases and J gave up 1 base; unmatched junction bases: 6. The CDR3 region is CASSYRRTGQNTEAFF. The CDR3 coding sequence is TGTGCCAGCAGTTACCGTCGGACAGGGCAGAACACTGAAGCTTTCTTT.

This sequence joins TRBV10-3 and TRBJ1-1; TRBD1 matches 12 bases. The CDR3 is 19 residues long. Germline V gene data show CDR1 as ENHRY and CDR2 as SYGVKD. J gave up 2 bases and V 4 bases, and 14 bases lay outside the gene matches. CDR3 sequence reads: CAISANPPGQGARNTEAFF. DNA for the CDR3: TGTGCCATCAGTGCTAATCCACCGGGACAGGGGGCGCGTAACACTGAAGCTTTCTTT.

This sequence joins TRBV29-1 and TRBJ1-1; D remains unclear. This CDR3 spans 13 amino acids. The V end lost 4 bases, the J end lost 4 bases, and 13 bases lay between the germline ends. Per germline, CDR1 SQVTM and CDR2 ANQGSEA. Here the CDR3 reads CSVAFFKSTEAFF. The DNA for the CDR3 is TGCAGCGTTGCTTTTTTCAAGAGCACTGAAGCTTTCTTT. The full variable domain, in which reference TRBV29-1 and TRBJ1-1 provide the parts outside the CDR3, is SAVISQKPSRDICQRGTSLTIQCQVDSQVTMMFWYRQQPGQSLTLIATANQGSEATYESGFVIDKFPISRPNLTFSTLTVSNMSPEDSSIYLCSVAFFKSTEAFFGQGTRLTVV.

The DNA for the CDR3 is TGTGCCAGCAGCTTGCAGGGGACAGTGGTCGTCGGGGAGCTGTTTTTT. It translates to CASSLQGTVVVGELFF. This sequence joins TRBV5-8 and TRBJ2-2; 7 bases line up with TRBD1. This CDR3 spans 16 amino acids. V was clipped by 1 base and J by 7 bases; unmatched bases: 10. Germline V CDR1 and CDR2: SGHTS, YDEGEE.